A single sample is the source of the 5 T cell receptor beta chains below, sequenced in a study of graft-versus-host responses after intestinal transplantation. Sequenced by immunoSEQ multiplex PCR; TCRdb stores in-frame clones only, minus some. The sample lists about 9,500 clones, approximately 90% occurring once. The material was PBMCs, obtained about 240 days after intestinal transplant. The receptor source for this set is a human patient who received an intestinal transplant, so some T cells may come from the graft donor.

This rearrangement joins TRBV27 to TRBJ2-7, with 9 nucleotides matching TRBD1. Losses at the gene ends were 11 bases for V and 3 bases for J; bases not matched to a gene: 8. Germline V CDR1 and CDR2: MNHEY, SMNVEV (reference sequence). CDR3 length equals 13 residues. CDR3 in DNA: TGTGCCGGATCGGGACAGGGTTACTACGAGCAGTACTTC. Translated, it gives CAGSGQGYYEQYF.

This clone was detected a few times. This rearrangement joins TRBV30 to TRBJ2-7; D may be TRBD1 (6 bases). V lost 4 bases and J lost 4, with 11 bases in between. Germline V gene sequence: CDR1 GTSNPN, CDR2 SVGIG (reference sequence). The CDR3 contains 12 residues. CDR3 nucleotide sequence: TGTGCCTGGACCGTAGGGGGTTACGAGCAGTACTTC. It is translated as CAWTVGGYEQYF.

The chain couples TRBV5-1 to TRBJ2-3, with D possibly matching TRBD2 (6 bases). The ends were cut back, 0 bases at V and 2 bases at J, with 19 bases in the middle. The CDR3 length is 18 residues. The germline V gene has CDR1 SGHRS and CDR2 YFSETQ. CDR3: CASSLVGGARTNTDTQYF. Here the CDR3 DNA reads TGCGCCAGCAGCTTGGTTGGCGGGGCGAGGACGAACACAGATACGCAGTATTTT.

The J gene is TRBJ2-5, the V gene TRBV28, with 7 bases that match TRBD1. Germline CDR1 is MDHEN and CDR2 is SYDVKM. The junction had 19 bases not matched to a gene; V was cut back by 1 base and J by 5 bases. The CDR3 runs 19 residues. CDR3 DNA: TGTGCCAGCAGTTTATATCCCCAGGAAGACAGGGTCTGGCCGGAGACCCAGTACTTC. Its translation: CASSLYPQEDRVWPETQYF.

V and J are TRBV7-8 and TRBJ2-2; no reliable D call. The CDR3 has 12 amino acids. V was cut by 6 bases and J by 6 bases, with 8 bases left in between. CDR1 is SGHVS, CDR2 FQNEAQ, per germline. CDR3 sequence (DNA): TGTGCCAGCAGACTCACACCCGGGGAGCTGTTTTTT. Translating it yields CASRLTPGELFF.